The sample holds many counts of the clone carrying this T cell receptor (beta chain). The time point: patch test 1, 2 weeks after DPC sensitization. As for treatment: therapeutic diphenylcyclopropenone sensitization with weekly scalp DPC. One entry per CDR3 protein results from TCRdb running MiXCR on the RACE reads. Among about 57,000 distinct CDR3 sequences, 7% to 10% were seen once, and the ten largest hold about an eighth. Trimming removed 6 bases at V and 2 bases at J, with 11 bases between. Germline V CDR1 and CDR2: MNHEY, SVGEGT. This CDR3 is 14 amino acids long. This specimen belongs to a study of human T cells and chemical hapten exposure. Across the whole study: Sensitization employed 2% DPC on about 2 cm by about 2 cm of upper inner arm skin.

The V call is TRBV6-2 or TRBV6-3, the J call TRBJ2-1; a weak D match, TRBD1 (5 bases). The source was whole blood, collected in connection with sensitization to the hapten diphenylcyclopropenone (DPC). The TCR sequence derives from a woman in her thirties or forties with alopecia areata. Some clones in this sample may be carry-over from other donors' samples. In nucleotides, the CDR3 is TGTGCCAGCAGCGATACCAGGGCCTACAATGAGCAGTTCTTC. Its translation: CASSDTRAYNEQFF.